The rows below give T cell receptor beta chains drawn from one sample of a study of blood T cells in healthy people across ages. TCRdb re-called the 5' RACE reads through MiXCR, storing one row per CDR3 protein. Of over 600,000 distinct CDR3 sequences in the sample, around 50% are singletons; the top ten hold about a quarter. The sample comprised blood. The receptor set was obtained from a middle-aged man in good health. The conserved cysteine and the conserved F or W are not part of the CDR3 here. A D gene is named only where the DNA matches it firmly.

v_gene	len	d_gene	CDR3aa
TRBV20-1	11	NA	SARDGQGGGYT
TRBV20-1	11	TRBD1	SEDRASTDTQY
TRBV7-2	13	TRBD1	ASSSSPGQGHTQY
TRBV25-1	11	NA	ASSELVYDGYT
TRBV4-1	14	NA	ASSQDQGGLIYGYT
TRBV12-3/TRBV12-4	13	NA	ASTPDGTTNEKLF
TRBV5-6	12	NA	ASIKQAGDNGYT
TRBV20-1	11	NA	SARDAGGDGYT
TRBV28	14	NA	ASRGFGDTRSYEQY
TRBV27	13	NA	ASRGGDTFGYGYT
TRBV29-1	11	NA	SGALSGYNEQF
TRBV6-5	14	TRBD1	ASSFQTPGQGYEQY
TRBV7-2	11	NA	ASITIRGGGAF
TRBV20-1	12	NA	SASVGKGGQPQH
TRBV10-3	12	NA	AISEGADRETQY
TRBV28	12	TRBD2	ASSYLAGINEQF
TRBV29-1	12	NA	SVQGSVYQETQY
TRBV29-1	10	NA	SVARVGETQY
TRBV9	13	NA	ASSVESGVIGEQY
TRBV20-1	10	NA	SASMQGTETF
TRBV6-1	18	NA	ASSPEGPTGMHGWANVLT
TRBV7-2	12	NA	ASSLASATDTQY
TRBV7-2	16	TRBD2	ASSFSETGLAGYNEQF
TRBV7-2	12	NA	ASSLASGTYEQY
TRBV5-1	14	TRBD2	ASSRLAGEPQDTQY
TRBV7-3	10	NA	ASSLGATEQF
TRBV9	13	TRBD1	ASSVDRGPGETQY
TRBV6-5	11	NA	ASSSGAGSPLH